One T cell receptor (beta chain) is described in this entry. Its antigen is not identified. Trimming left V 0 bases short and J 2 bases short, with 15 bases between. Looked up from germline, CDR1 is SGDLS and CDR2 is YYNGEE. The CDR3 runs 17 residues. Sequencing was performed with immunoSEQ multiplex PCR; in TCRdb, only in-frame clones are kept and a portion is missing. The sample includes about 180,000 clones, 80% to 90% of them seen just once. The entry originates in a study of T cell responses to AZD1222 COVID-19 vaccine. Study-level points and caveats: Following two doses of AZD1222, Spike-specific TCR breadth and depth rose. Mostly white British, mostly female donors; authors suggested clonal diversity may be underestimated.

The chain recombines TRBV9 with TRBJ2-1, with D perhaps TRBD1 or TRBD2 (5 bases each). The TCR sequence derives from an adult who received the AZD1222 COVID-19 vaccine. Sequences were derived from peripheral blood, sampled 28 days after the second AZD1222 dose. CDR3 DNA: TGTGCCAGCAGCGTAGCTTTCGGGACGGGCACCTACAATGAGCAGTTCTTC. Translated, it gives CASSVAFGTGTYNEQFF.